What follows is one T cell receptor beta chain and its context. It lacks a known antigen. Base qualities are not recorded, but no much larger clone differs from it by a single base. The entry originates in a study of shared clonotypes between healthy human individuals (TCRdb year 2020). The study in broad terms: Three men and two women, aged 18 to 49 years, made up the cohort. Per donor, three plates each were used for CD4 naive and CD4 memory, two for CD8 naive, and one for CD8 memory. Between about 0.8 and 8.9 billion PBMCs per donor were obtained by leukapheresis. To estimate repertoire size and how much clonotype sharing occurs between individuals, the study deeply sequenced the blood TCR repertoires of five healthy adults. Libraries were prepared and TCR repertoires were sequenced by different laboratories using diverse techniques, in order to increase sequencing depth and limit assay-specific biases.

Study-wide findings and limitations: Estimated clonotype richness was generally larger for naive than for memory subsets. Clonotypes shared by all four sorted-subset donors showed higher generation probabilities than non-shared clonotypes. Only blood was sampled, and tissue TCR repertoires likely differ from those in blood. Even with the large sequencing depth, rarefaction of the sorted-subset datasets indicated that sequencing was incomplete. Because the study included only a small number of donors, the genetic and exposure-history diversity represented was limited. Sharing across a few donors was observed for roughly 5% of naive CD4, less than 4% of naive CD8, 2% to 2.5% of memory CD4, and less than 0.45% of memory CD8 clonotypes. Pairwise subsampling indicated that sequencing depth was expected to affect the degree of clonotype sharing among donors.

According to the germline V gene (reference sequence), CDR1 reads SEHNR and CDR2 reads FQNEAQ. The CDR3 covers 13 residues, taking in both the cysteine and the phenylalanine. Left in the record is the CDR3 DNA by itself, 39 bases read in frame from the first base. V is pared back by 1 base and J by 7 bases, with 8 bases lying between the germline termini. TCR CDR3 regions were amplified from genomic DNA by multiplex PCR using the deep immunoSEQ assay. Extracted genomic DNA from each cell subset was spread evenly across all wells of several immunoSEQ 96-well plates, with each plate serving as a replicate. For sorted subsets, approximately 210 ng of genomic DNA, equivalent to around 30,000 T cell genomes, went into each replicate PCR. The purified libraries were quantified using a Qubit 3.0 fluorometer, sized with a Bioanalyzer 2100, and then quantified again using the KAPA Library Quantification kit. Every immunoSEQ 96-well plate was sequenced on a dedicated single-read 150-cycle Illumina NextSeq 550 flow cell. The paper's processing steps were these. Because the immunoSEQ output included only junctional sequences and no quality scores, the filtering could not be the same as the filtering used for full-length reads. Sequences were annotated with PyIR, a Python wrapper for IgBLAST v1.9, using IMGT germline references to assign V/J genes and CDR3. Any read was removed if the V/J assignment was weak (E-value above 1e-6), the CDR3 was missing, or the read contained stop codons, out-of-frame junctions, or ambiguous translated residues. V3J clonotypes were defined as sequences sharing an identical inferred V gene, J gene, and CDR3 amino acid sequence. To compute the percentage overlap between repertoires, the number of shared unique clonotypes was divided by the size of the smaller repertoire. Repertoire richness was assessed with RTK rarefaction, the Chao1 estimator, and Recon v2.1 estimates of unobserved clonotypes. Generation probabilities were computed with OLGA for all TCRbeta clonotypes obtained by the gDNA method from several donors. Imported from immuneACCESS, the table was reduced by TCRdb to in-frame sequences with V and J called. These copies leave out some clones; in studies compared against another copy, an unresolved V gene accounts for under half, and the cause of the remainder is not known. From that table come the V and J calls and clone size; the DNA was used to work out D and trimming. The sample profile shows millions of clones; 85% to 95% of them were found once. The ten largest account for more than 0.95% of the sample.

For the CD8 naive samples, CD45RO-negative cells were positively selected for CCR7, yielding a CD45RA+CCR7+ population from which TemRA cells were excluded. The donors were healthy, HIV-negative adults who had no recently reported acute infections or vaccinations. Every donor was a Caucasian adult living in Nashville, Tennessee, USA. Blood was collected by leukapheresis, and PBMCs were isolated by Ficoll-Histopaque density gradient centrifugation and then cryopreserved in liquid nitrogen vapor phase. Analytical flow cytometry was used to check the purity and quantity of each magnetically sorted T cell population. Genomic DNA was isolated from every sorted fraction and measured by UV absorbance on a Nanodrop 2000c.

This clonotype was obtained from a man aged 18 to 30 in good health. The specimen sequenced was naive CD8+ T cells sorted from blood. This specimen's cell subset or site label, interpreted: CD45RA+CCR7+. The sequence is built from TRBV7-9 and TRBJ2-1; the D segment cannot be called with confidence. The sequenced DNA is TGTGCCAGCAGCTTAGGGCAGGCGAATGAGCAGTTCTTC. The encoded protein is CASSLGQANEQFF.